This TCR beta chain was identified during a study of shared clonotypes between healthy human individuals. Using immunoSEQ multiplex PCR, the repertoire was profiled, and TCRdb retains in-frame clones only, with some absent. This table holds about 2.1 million clones, around 93% found once. Trimming took 3 bases from V and 3 from J, leaving 14 bases between them. In germline, CDR1 is MNHEY, CDR2 SVGAGI. CDR3 length: 16 amino acids. Positive CCR7 selection of CD45RO-negative cells yielded the naive CD8 cells, and terminally differentiated effector memory CD45RA+ cells were excluded. This chain joins TRBV6-5 and TRBJ2-2, with D possibly being TRBD1 (6 bases). This clonotype was obtained from a man aged 18 to 30 in good health. Some clones in this sample may be carry-over from other donors' samples. Sequenced: naive CD8+ T cells from PBMCs. The CDR3 is CASSYAQGRHTGELFF. The CDR3 DNA reads TGTGCCAGCAGTTATGCGCAGGGGCGCCACACCGGGGAGCTGTTTTTT.